A selection of T cell receptor beta chains follows, all from one sample in a study of cytomegalovirus exposure and HLA in healthy donors. Assay used: immunoSEQ multiplex PCR; TCRdb lists only in-frame clones, some missing. The sample records some 130,000 clones, 81% being singletons. What was sequenced was PBMCs. The receptor source for this set is a man aged 18-30 years in good health and CMV-seronegative. Each CDR3 is given with its conserved first and last residue. D genes are given only for firm matches. For some rows the clone size is stated as once, few or many, or as a class when expanded; others skip it.

v_call	d_call	clone_size	j_call	cdr3_aa	cdr3_nt
TRBV5-5	NA	NA	TRBJ2-7	CASSLRGAMSYEQYF	TGTGCCAGCAGCTTGCGGGGGGCGATGAGCTACGAGCAGTACTTC
TRBV5-1	NA	few	TRBJ1-1	CASSSDGGSFLNTEAFF	TGCGCCAGCAGCTCTGACGGGGGGAGTTTTCTGAACACTGAAGCTTTCTTT
TRBV30	TRBD1	NA	TRBJ2-7	CARTPGQGWSYEQYF	TGTGCCCGCACACCGGGACAGGGGTGGTCCTACGAGCAGTACTTC
TRBV5-6	NA	few	TRBJ2-7	CASSFSAGGYEQYF	TGTGCCAGCAGCTTCAGCGCAGGGGGGTACGAGCAGTACTTC
TRBV5-6	TRBD1	NA	TRBJ2-7	CASSLPPRQGSYEQYF	TGTGCCAGCAGCCTACCGCCAAGACAGGGGTCCTACGAGCAGTACTTC
TRBV7-9	NA	few	TRBJ1-6	CASTPGRGPYNSPLHF	TGTGCCAGCACCCCCGGGCGGGGTCCGTATAATTCACCCCTCCACTTT
TRBV6-6	TRBD1	few	TRBJ1-2	CASSNLSGQGYYGYTF	TGTGCCAGCAGTAACCTGTCAGGACAGGGATATTATGGCTACACCTTC
TRBV13	NA	NA	TRBJ1-1	CASTEDPTDSEAFF	TGTGCCAGCACCGAGGACCCGACCGACAGTGAAGCTTTCTTT
TRBV7-8	TRBD2	NA	TRBJ2-1	CASSLGGGGVYYNEQFF	TGTGCCAGCAGCTTGGGGGGGGGAGGAGTGTACTACAATGAGCAGTTCTTC
TRBV7-9	TRBD2	few	TRBJ2-5	CASSAGLAGGETQYF	TGTGCCAGCAGCGCGGGACTAGCGGGAGGAGAGACCCAGTACTTC
TRBV6-6	NA	NA	TRBJ1-5	CASSEPGLNQPQHF	TGTGCCAGCAGCGAGCCCGGACTTAATCAGCCCCAGCATTTT
TRBV11-2	TRBD1	NA	TRBJ2-2	CASSPGTGGSGELFF	TGTGCCAGCAGCCCGGGGACAGGAGGGTCCGGGGAGCTGTTTTTT
TRBV2	NA	NA	TRBJ1-1	CALTQAGNTEAFF	TGTGCCCTAACCCAGGCAGGGAACACTGAAGCTTTCTTT
TRBV2	NA	NA	TRBJ1-1	CASSLQGNTEAFF	TGTGCCAGCAGCTTACAGGGGAACACTGAAGCTTTCTTT
TRBV7-3	NA	NA	TRBJ1-2	CASSANLQGGGYTF	TGTGCCAGCAGCGCAAACCTACAGGGAGGGGGCTACACCTTC
TRBV4-3	TRBD2	NA	TRBJ2-7	CASSQERGLGGGVDEQYF	TGCGCCAGCAGCCAAGAACGGGGATTGGGCGGGGGGGTAGACGAGCAGTACTTC
TRBV4-3	NA	NA	TRBJ1-6	CASSQDVGLQHRTLHF	TGCGCCAGCAGCCAAGACGTAGGCCTACAGCACCGCACCCTCCACTTT
TRBV7-2	NA	NA	TRBJ1-1	CASSLAVRVEAFF	TGTGCCAGCAGCCTAGCAGTTCGAGTTGAAGCTTTCTTT
TRBV6-4	TRBD2	medium-sized	TRBJ2-1	CASSDSSGGANEQFF	TGTGCCAGCAGTGACTCTAGCGGGGGGGCCAATGAGCAGTTCTTC
TRBV5-6	TRBD2	NA	TRBJ2-7	CASSPALAGGSYEQYF	TGTGCCAGCAGCCCCGCCCTAGCGGGGGGCTCCTACGAGCAGTACTTC
TRBV15	NA	NA	TRBJ1-5	CATSRDQGTINQPQHF	TGTGCCACCAGCAGAGATCAGGGGACGATAAATCAGCCCCAGCATTTT
TRBV27	NA	NA	TRBJ1-5	CASSFRGYDQPQHF	TGTGCCAGCAGTTTTCGAGGATACGATCAGCCCCAGCATTTT
TRBV6-5	TRBD1	NA	TRBJ2-7	CASSPRGDRVHEQYF	TGTGCCAGCAGCCCCCGCGGGGACAGGGTCCACGAGCAGTACTTC
TRBV6-1	TRBD1	NA	TRBJ1-2	CASEGARPYGYTF	TGTGCCAGCGAGGGGGCGAGACCCTATGGCTACACCTTC
TRBV7-8	NA	once	TRBJ1-5	CASSLAQGWDQPQHF	TGTGCCAGCAGCTTAGCCCAGGGGTGGGATCAGCCCCAGCATTTT
TRBV19	TRBD1	NA	TRBJ1-2	CASDPSRTGRNYGYTF	TGTGCCAGTGATCCTTCTCGGACAGGGCGAAACTATGGCTACACCTTC
TRBV2	NA	few	TRBJ1-1	CAIIRQAEAFF	TGTGCCATAATCAGACAGGCTGAAGCTTTCTTT
TRBV11-2	NA	NA	TRBJ1-1	CASSLFLRQSEAFF	TGTGCCAGCAGCTTATTTTTGAGGCAGTCCGAAGCTTTCTTT
TRBV30	NA	NA	TRBJ2-3	CAWSRGWTDTQYF	TGTGCCTGGAGTCGCGGTTGGACAGATACGCAGTATTTT
TRBV6-1	TRBD1	NA	TRBJ2-5	CASSEATGGMETQYF	TGTGCCAGCAGTGAAGCGACAGGGGGGATGGAGACCCAGTACTTC
TRBV7-3	NA	NA	TRBJ2-2	CASSAPGRGASAGELFF	TGTGCCAGCAGCGCCCCTGGCAGGGGTGCTTCTGCCGGGGAGCTGTTTTTT
TRBV4-1	TRBD1	NA	TRBJ1-1	CASSHRRDSYEAFF	TGCGCCAGCAGCCACCGCCGGGACAGCTATGAAGCTTTCTTT
TRBV30	TRBD1	NA	TRBJ1-2	CAWGTGVTHFYGYTF	TGTGCCTGGGGGACAGGGGTCACCCATTTTTATGGCTACACCTTC
TRBV28	NA	NA	TRBJ2-1	CASTLDRNSYNEQFF	TGTGCCAGCACCTTGGACAGAAACTCCTACAATGAGCAGTTCTTC
TRBV6-5	TRBD1	NA	TRBJ1-2	CASSPSGGFSYGYTF	TGTGCCAGCAGTCCCTCAGGGGGCTTTAGCTATGGCTACACCTTC
TRBV18	NA	NA	TRBJ1-3	CASSLTPQGNTIYF	TGTGCCAGCTCACTCACCCCACAGGGAAACACCATATATTTT
TRBV25-1	TRBD2	NA	TRBJ2-1	CASSAPGLAGGIYNEQFF	TGTGCCAGCAGCGCTCCCGGACTAGCGGGGGGGATTTACAATGAGCAGTTCTTC
TRBV4-3	NA	NA	TRBJ2-2	CASSHKAIEPGELFF	TGCGCCAGCAGCCATAAAGCTATAGAACCCGGGGAGCTGTTTTTT
TRBV4-3	NA	few	TRBJ1-1	CASSQDLNTEAFF	TGCGCCAGCAGCCAAGATCTTAACACTGAAGCTTTCTTT